This TCR beta chain comes out of a study of vaccination and CD4 T cells after COVID-19. Study overall: Control cultures, each given a CEFX pool, an HIV-1 Nef pool, or no peptide, were included.

The treatment: approximately 9-day PBMC culture with coronavirus spike peptide pools or control peptides (ViraFEST assay). This clonotype showed up just a few times. Its specificity is unknown. The CDR3 totals 16 residues. Germline CDR1 reads DFQATT; CDR2 reads SNEGSKA (reference sequence). V was clipped by 0 bases and J by 2 bases; unmatched bases: 7. An Oncomine TCR Beta short-read assay was used to sequence the DNA from cultured CD4+ T cells. TCRdb re-analysed the PCR reads in MiXCR, keeping a single row per CDR3 protein. In the table there are some 16,000 distinct CDR3 sequences, 45% to 55% of which are singletons.

V is TRBV20-1 and J is TRBJ2-5, with 9 bases fitting TRBD1. The sequenced sample consisted of CD4+ T cells from blood, cultured in vitro. This receptor was obtained from a human donor who had recovered from COVID-19. In nucleotides, the CDR3 is TGCAGTGCTAGAGATACAGGACAGGGGAGTCAAGAGACCCAGTACTTC. This translates into CSARDTGQGSQETQYF.